This entry lists 20 T cell receptor beta chains sequenced from one sample in a study of cytomegalovirus exposure and HLA in healthy donors. The PCR had 60 Vbeta and 13 Jbeta primers. Sequencing used immunoSEQ multiplex PCR; TCRdb keeps in-frame clones, though not all of them. The sample has 90,000 to 120,000 clones, around 76% seen once. The sample comprised PBMCs. The origin of the receptors is a man between 25 and 39 years old in good health and CMV-seropositive.

This rearrangement joins TRBV15 to TRBJ1-4; D is undetermined. Per germline, CDR1 LNHNV and CDR2 YYDKDF (reference sequence). This CDR3 region has 15 residues. Trimming left V 0 bases short and J 7 bases short, with 12 bases between. CDR3 protein: CATSRDLGVAEKLFF. As DNA, the CDR3 is TGTGCCACCAGCAGAGATCTCGGGGTTGCTGAAAAACTGTTTTTT. The whole variable domain, filled in from reference TRBV15 and TRBJ1-4, reads DAMVIQNPRYQVTQFGKPVTLSCSQTLNHNVMYWYQQKSSQAPKLLFHYYDKDFNNEADTPDNFQSRRPNTSFCFLDIRSPGLGDTAMYLCATSRDLGVAEKLFFGSGTQLSVL.

The chain employs TRBV6-1 and TRBJ1-1; D remains unclear. From germline, CDR1 is MNHNS and CDR2 SASEGT. This CDR3 contains 14 residues. V was pared by 5 bases and J by 0 bases, with 10 bases between. The CDR3 DNA follows: TGTGCCAGCAGTCAAGGACTGTTGAACACTGAAGCTTTCTTT. Translating it yields CASSQGLLNTEAFF.

This clone occurred a few times. The genes are TRBV5-4 and TRBJ2-4, with D tentatively TRBD1 (5 bases). The germline gives CDR1 SGHNT, CDR2 YYREEE (reference sequence). There are 15 residues in the CDR3. Between the trimmed V and J ends, which lost 1 base and 4 bases, there was a span of 12 bases. CDR3 sequence (DNA): TGTGCCAGCAGCTTGAAGGCAGGGCCGAAAAACATTCAGTACTTC. It translates to CASSLKAGPKNIQYF. Complete variable domain (other parts from reference TRBV5-4 and TRBJ2-4): ETGVTQSPTHLIKTRGQQVTLRCSSQSGHNTVSWYQQALGQGPQFIFQYYREEENGRGNFPPRFSGLQFPNYSSELNVNALELDDSALYLCASSLKAGPKNIQYFGAGTRLSVL.

The chain joins TRBV19 to TRBJ1-2; D may be TRBD1 (6 bases). CDR3 length: 12 amino acids. CDR1 and CDR2 (germline): LNHDA, SQIVND (reference sequence). V was cut by 11 bases and J by 8 bases, with 18 bases left in between. This CDR3 is CAVYQGSNGYTF. The CDR3 nucleotides are TGTGCCGTGTATCAGGGGTCGAACGGCTACACCTTC.

This chain uses TRBV6-1 with TRBJ1-4; D perhaps matches TRBD1 (5 bases). Germline CDR1 MNHNS, CDR2 SASEGT. CDR3 length: 12 amino acids. Deletions cut 10 bases from V and 7 bases from J, with 13 bases between. In nucleotides, the CDR3 is TGTGCCACCCGCCCCGGGGGTGAAAAACTGTTTTTT. The encoded protein is CATRPGGEKLFF.

This chain joins TRBV27 and TRBJ2-1; 8 nucleotides match TRBD2. The CDR3 sequence is 15 residues long. The V segment lost 4 bases and the J segment 6 bases; nucleotides outside the gene matches: 8. Germline V gene sequence: CDR1 MNHEY, CDR2 SMNVEV (reference sequence). The CDR3 loop is CASSSFGLAVNEQFF. Written as DNA, the CDR3 is TGTGCCAGCAGTTCGTTCGGACTAGCTGTCAATGAGCAGTTCTTC.

This clone was found a few times. The chain combines TRBV4-1 with TRBJ1-4, with a tentative D call TRBD1 (6 bases). Trimming stripped 4 bases from V and 8 bases from J, with 14 bases between. CDR1 is MGHRA, CDR2 YSYEKL, per germline. The CDR3 length is 14 residues. The CDR3 region is CASSRNRVDEKLFF. As DNA, the CDR3 is TGCGCCAGCAGCCGGAACAGGGTCGACGAAAAACTGTTTTTT.

This clone showed up just a few times. The chain employs TRBV5-4 and TRBJ1-2; 8 bases fit TRBD1. V gave up 4 bases and J gave up 3 bases; unmatched junction bases: 8. Germline V CDR1 and CDR2: SGHNT, YYREEE (reference sequence). The CDR3 has 15 amino acids. CDR3 sequence (DNA): TGTGCCAGCAGCCAGGTCGGACAGGGAGACTATGGCTACACCTTC. Amino acids: CASSQVGQGDYGYTF.

The chain recombines TRBV2 with TRBJ1-1; TRBD1 is a possible D gene (6 bases). Germline-derived CDR1 and CDR2 are SNHLY and FYNNEI. This CDR3 has 14 amino acids. The ends were cut back, 7 bases at V and 0 bases at J, with 12 bases in the middle. In nucleotides, the CDR3 is TGTGCCAGCATTATAGGACAGATGAACACTGAAGCTTTCTTT. The encoded protein is CASIIGQMNTEAFF.

This chain links TRBV6-1 with TRBJ1-3, with D unclear. This CDR3 contains 14 residues. V lost 7 bases and J lost 0, with 10 bases in between. Germline assignment: CDR1 MNHNS and CDR2 SASEGT. The CDR3 here is CASKSQYSGNTIYF. The CDR3 bases are TGTGCCAGCAAGTCGCAGTACTCTGGAAACACCATATATTTT.

This rearrangement joins TRBV5-1 to TRBJ1-1; D is possibly TRBD1 (6 bases). The CDR3 sequence is 15 residues long. Germline V gene sequence: CDR1 SGHRS, CDR2 YFSETQ. The V end was cut by 4 bases, the J end by 8 bases, with 21 bases between. The CDR3 nucleotides are TGCGCCAGCAGCCCGGGGGGGACACAAGTCGTCGAAGCTTTCTTT. Protein product: CASSPGGTQVVEAFF. Full variable domain (rest looked up from reference TRBV5-1 and TRBJ1-1): KAGVTQTPRYLIKTRGQQVTLSCSPISGHRSVSWYQQTPGQGLQFLFEYFSETQRNKGNFPGRFSGRQFSNSRSEMNVSTLELGDSALYLCASSPGGTQVVEAFFGQGTRLTVV.

In the case of this clone: This same CDR3 is encoded by further DNA sequences in the sample. V gene TRBV29-1 combines with J gene TRBJ1-1, with D hard to call. This CDR3 has 11 amino acids. Trimming removed 4 bases from V and 1 base from J, with 4 bases in between. The V gene's germline CDR1 is SQVTM and CDR2 ANQGSEA. The CDR3 DNA reads as TGCAGCGTTGGGCAGAACACTGAAGCTTTCTTT. It is translated as CSVGQNTEAFF.

The V call is TRBV19, the J call TRBJ2-5, with 8 bases that match TRBD2. V was pared by 0 bases and J by 4 bases, with 4 bases of the junction left unmatched. Germline CDR1 and CDR2: LNHDA and SQIVND (reference sequence). This CDR3 has 15 amino acids. CDR3 sequence: CASSIDRGGAETQYF. The DNA for the CDR3 is TGTGCCAGTAGTATAGATCGGGGGGGGGCAGAGACCCAGTACTTC.

This clone was found a few times. The chain links TRBV7-2 to TRBJ1-4; D ambiguous. Between the trimmed V and J ends, which lost 3 bases and 7 bases, there was a span of 6 bases. The CDR3 is 12 amino acids. The germline gives CDR1 SGHTA, CDR2 FQGNSA. The chain's CDR3 is CASSFPTEKLFF. The DNA for the CDR3 is TGTGCCAGCAGCTTTCCTACTGAAAAACTGTTTTTT.

The chain uses TRBV27 and TRBJ1-5; a weak D match, TRBD1 (6 bases). V was shortened by 5 bases and J by 5 bases, with 19 bases between the two germline ends. Germline V lookup: CDR1 MNHEY, CDR2 SMNVEV (reference sequence). The CDR3 runs to 16 residues. DNA for the CDR3: TGTGCCAGCAGTACAAAACAGGGTTTGGACTATCAGCCCCAGCATTTT. Its protein product is CASSTKQGLDYQPQHF.

In this sample, this clone turned up once. The chain carries TRBV27 and TRBJ2-7; weak D call: TRBD1 (6 bases). The CDR3 loop spans 13 amino acids. Looked up from germline, CDR1 is MNHEY and CDR2 is SMNVEV (reference sequence). The V and J ends lost 10 bases and 2 bases respectively, with 15 bases between them. The CDR3 region is CATAGDPTYEQYF. DNA for the CDR3: TGTGCCACCGCAGGGGACCCGACCTACGAGCAGTACTTC.

This chain links TRBV19 with TRBJ2-5, with 7 positions matching TRBD2. Looked up from germline, CDR1 is LNHDA and CDR2 is SQIVND (reference sequence). The CDR3 contains 14 residues. Trimming took 6 bases from V and 2 from J; bases not matched to a gene: 6. CDR3 protein: CASRDRGGQETQYF. CDR3 coding DNA: TGTGCCAGTAGGGATAGGGGAGGGCAAGAGACCCAGTACTTC.

V gene TRBV10-1 combines with J gene TRBJ2-3; 7 bases map to TRBD2. CDR3 length: 14 amino acids. Trimming cost V 8 bases and J 4 bases; bases outside gene matches: 9. Germline V gene sequence: CDR1 WNHNN, CDR2 SYGVQD (reference sequence). CDR3 sequence (DNA): TGCGCCAGCGGGGTCGGCGGGGGTCCAGATACGCAGTATTTT. The encoded protein is CASGVGGGPDTQYF.

This chain connects TRBV7-8 to TRBJ2-3; 14 bases map to TRBD2. The CDR3 runs to 18 residues. Germline CDR1 and CDR2: SGHVS and FQNEAQ. V was clipped by 5 bases and J by 2 bases; unmatched bases: 9. The CDR3 DNA sequence: TGTGCCAGCAGCCCAGGAGGACTAGCGGGGGGCGTCACAGATACGCAGTATTTT. This gives the protein CASSPGGLAGGVTDTQYF. The whole variable domain, remainder taken from reference TRBV7-8 and TRBJ2-3, is GAGVSQSPRYKVAKRGQDVALRCDPISGHVSLFWYQQALGQGPEFLTYFQNEAQLDKSGLPSDRFFAERPEGSVSTLKIQRTQQEDSAVYLCASSPGGLAGGVTDTQYFGPGTRLTVL.

The genes are TRBV13 and TRBJ2-1; 11 positions match TRBD2. V dropped 7 bases and J dropped 12; count of bases not matched to a gene: 14. This CDR3 is built from 15 residues. Germline V gene lookup returns CDR1 PRHDT and CDR2 FYEKMQ (reference sequence). CDR3 sequence (DNA): TGTGCCAGCACCCTTTCCGAGACTAGCGGGGATGGGCAGTTCTTC. Protein sequence: CASTLSETSGDGQFF.